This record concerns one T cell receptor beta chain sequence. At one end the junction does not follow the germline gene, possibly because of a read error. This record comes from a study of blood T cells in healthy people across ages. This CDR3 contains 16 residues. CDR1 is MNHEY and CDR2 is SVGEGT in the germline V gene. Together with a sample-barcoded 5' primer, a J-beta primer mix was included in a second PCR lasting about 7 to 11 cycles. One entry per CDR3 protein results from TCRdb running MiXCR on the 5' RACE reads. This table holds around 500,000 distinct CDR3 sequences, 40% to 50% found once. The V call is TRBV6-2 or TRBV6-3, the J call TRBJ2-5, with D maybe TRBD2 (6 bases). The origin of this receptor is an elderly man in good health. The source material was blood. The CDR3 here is CTSSPYVAELGETQYF. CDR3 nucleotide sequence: TGTACCAGCAGTCCGTACGTAGCGGAGCTCGGAGAGACCCAGTACTTC.